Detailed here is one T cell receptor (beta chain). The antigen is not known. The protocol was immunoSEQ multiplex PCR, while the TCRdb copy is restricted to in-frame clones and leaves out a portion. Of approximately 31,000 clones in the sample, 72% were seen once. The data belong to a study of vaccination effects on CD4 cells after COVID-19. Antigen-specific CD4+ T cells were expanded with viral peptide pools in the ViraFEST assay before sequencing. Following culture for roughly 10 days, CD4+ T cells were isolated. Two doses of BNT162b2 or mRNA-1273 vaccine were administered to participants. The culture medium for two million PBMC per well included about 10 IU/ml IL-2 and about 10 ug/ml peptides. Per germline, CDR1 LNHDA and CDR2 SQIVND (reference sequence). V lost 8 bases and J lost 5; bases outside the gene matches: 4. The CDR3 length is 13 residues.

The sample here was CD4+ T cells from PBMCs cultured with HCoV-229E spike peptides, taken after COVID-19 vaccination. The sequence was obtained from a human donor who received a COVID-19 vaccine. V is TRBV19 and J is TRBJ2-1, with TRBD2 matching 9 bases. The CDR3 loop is CASGSGGHNEQFF. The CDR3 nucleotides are TGTGCCAGTGGAAGCGGGGGGCACAATGAGCAGTTCTTC.